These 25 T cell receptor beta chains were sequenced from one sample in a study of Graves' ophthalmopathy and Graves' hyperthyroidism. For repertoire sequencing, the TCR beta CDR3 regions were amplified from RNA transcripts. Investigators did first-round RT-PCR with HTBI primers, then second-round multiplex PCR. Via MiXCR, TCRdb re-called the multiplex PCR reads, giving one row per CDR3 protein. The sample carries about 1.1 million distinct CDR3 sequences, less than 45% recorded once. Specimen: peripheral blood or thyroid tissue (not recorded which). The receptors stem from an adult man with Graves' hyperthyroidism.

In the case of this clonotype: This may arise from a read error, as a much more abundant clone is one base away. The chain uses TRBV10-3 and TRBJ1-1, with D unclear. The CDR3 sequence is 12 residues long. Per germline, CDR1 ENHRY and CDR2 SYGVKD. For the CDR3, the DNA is TGTGCCAGCACTGACGGGGTCACTGAACCTTTCTTT. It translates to CASTDGVTEPFF.

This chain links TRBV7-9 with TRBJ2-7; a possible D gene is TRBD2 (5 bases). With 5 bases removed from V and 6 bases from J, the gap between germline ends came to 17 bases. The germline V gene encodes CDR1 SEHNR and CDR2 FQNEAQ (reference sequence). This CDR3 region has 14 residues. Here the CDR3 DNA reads TGTGCCAGCAGCCCGGGAAAGGGCTACGGCGAGCAGTACTTC. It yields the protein CASSPGKGYGEQYF. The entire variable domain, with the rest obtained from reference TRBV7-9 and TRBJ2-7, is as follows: DTGVSQNPRHKITKRGQNVTFRCDPISEHNRLYWYRQTLGQGPEFLTYFQNEAQLEKSRLLSDRFSAERPKGSFSTLEIQRTEQGDSAMYLCASSPGKGYGEQYFGPGTRLTVT.

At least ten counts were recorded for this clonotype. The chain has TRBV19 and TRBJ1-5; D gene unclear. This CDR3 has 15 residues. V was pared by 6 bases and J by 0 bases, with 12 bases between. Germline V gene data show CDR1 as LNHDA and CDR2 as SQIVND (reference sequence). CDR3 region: CASSLDLGSNQPQHF. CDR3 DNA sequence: TGTGCCAGTAGCCTCGACCTCGGTAGCAATCAGCCCCAGCATTTT.

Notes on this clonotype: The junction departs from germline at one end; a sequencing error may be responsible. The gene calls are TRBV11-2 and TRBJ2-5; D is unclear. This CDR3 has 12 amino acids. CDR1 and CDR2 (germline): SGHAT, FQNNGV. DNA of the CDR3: TGTGCCAGCAGCGCCTCCCAAGAGGCCCAGTACTTC. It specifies CASSASQEAQYF.

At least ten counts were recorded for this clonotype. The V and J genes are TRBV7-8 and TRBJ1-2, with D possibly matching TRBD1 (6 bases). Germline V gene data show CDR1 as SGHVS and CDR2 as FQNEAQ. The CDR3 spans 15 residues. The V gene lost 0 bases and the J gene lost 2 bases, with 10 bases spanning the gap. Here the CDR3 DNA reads TGTGCCAGCAGCTTAGCGGGCACAGGGAACTATGGCTACACCTTC. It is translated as CASSLAGTGNYGYTF.

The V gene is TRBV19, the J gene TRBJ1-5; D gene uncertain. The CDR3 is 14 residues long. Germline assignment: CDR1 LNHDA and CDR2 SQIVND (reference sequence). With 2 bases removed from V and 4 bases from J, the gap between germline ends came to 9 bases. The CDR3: CASSITSANQPQHF. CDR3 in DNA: TGTGCCAGTAGTATAACGTCAGCTAATCAGCCCCAGCATTTT. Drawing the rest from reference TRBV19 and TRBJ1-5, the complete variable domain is DGGITQSPKYLFRKEGQNVTLSCEQNLNHDAMYWYRQDPGQGLRLIYYSQIVNDFQKGDIAEGYSVSREKKESFPLTVTSAQKNPTAFYLCASSITSANQPQHFGDGTRLSIL.

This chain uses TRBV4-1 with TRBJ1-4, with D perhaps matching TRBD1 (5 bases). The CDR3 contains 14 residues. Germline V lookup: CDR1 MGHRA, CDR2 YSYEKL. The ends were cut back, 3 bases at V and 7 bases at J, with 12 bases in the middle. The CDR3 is CASSHEGTAEKLFF. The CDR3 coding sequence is TGCGCCAGCAGCCACGAAGGGACGGCTGAAAAACTGTTTTTT.

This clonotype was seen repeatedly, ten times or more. CDR3 nucleotide sequence: TGTGCCATCAGTGACGGGAGCTCCTACGAGCAGTACTTC. As protein: CAISDGSSYEQYF. V and J are TRBV10-3 and TRBJ2-7, with D possibly TRBD2 on 6 matching bases. The V and J ends lost 3 bases and 0 bases respectively, with 6 bases between them. CDR1 is ENHRY, CDR2 SYGVKD, per germline. The CDR3 is 13 amino acids.

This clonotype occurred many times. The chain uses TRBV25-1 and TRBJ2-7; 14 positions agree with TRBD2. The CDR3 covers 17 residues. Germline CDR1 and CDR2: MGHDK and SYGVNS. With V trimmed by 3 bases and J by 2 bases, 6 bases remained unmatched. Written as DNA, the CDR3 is TGTGCCAGCAGTGATCGACTAGCGGGGGGGAGAGCCTACGAGCAGTACTTC. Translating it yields CASSDRLAGGRAYEQYF.

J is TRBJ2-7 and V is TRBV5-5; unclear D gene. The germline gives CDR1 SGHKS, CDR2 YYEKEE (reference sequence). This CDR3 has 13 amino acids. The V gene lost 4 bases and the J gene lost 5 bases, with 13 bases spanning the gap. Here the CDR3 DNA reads TGTGCCAGCAGCCCCCCAGAACCCAACGAGCAGTACTTC. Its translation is CASSPPEPNEQYF.

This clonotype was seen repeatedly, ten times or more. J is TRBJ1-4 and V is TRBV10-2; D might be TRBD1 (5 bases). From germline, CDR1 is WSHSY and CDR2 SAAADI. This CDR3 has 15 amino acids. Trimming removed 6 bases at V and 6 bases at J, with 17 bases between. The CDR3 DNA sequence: TGCGCCAGCAGGGGGACTCTCCTCGGTGATGAAAAACTGTTTTTT. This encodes CASRGTLLGDEKLFF.

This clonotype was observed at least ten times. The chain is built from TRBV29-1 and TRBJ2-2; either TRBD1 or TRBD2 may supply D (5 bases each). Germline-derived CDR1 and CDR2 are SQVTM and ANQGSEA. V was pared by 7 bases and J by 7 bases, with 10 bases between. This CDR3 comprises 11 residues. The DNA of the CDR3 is TGCAGCGCCCGGGACCACGGGGAGCTGTTTTTT. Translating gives CSARDHGELFF.

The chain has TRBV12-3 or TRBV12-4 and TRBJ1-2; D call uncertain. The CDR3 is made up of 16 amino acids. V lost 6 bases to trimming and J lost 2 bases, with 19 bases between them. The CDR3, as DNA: TGTGCCAGCAGGCAGCCGGGAGGTCTTTTAAACTATGGCTACACCTTC. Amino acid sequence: CASRQPGGLLNYGYTF.

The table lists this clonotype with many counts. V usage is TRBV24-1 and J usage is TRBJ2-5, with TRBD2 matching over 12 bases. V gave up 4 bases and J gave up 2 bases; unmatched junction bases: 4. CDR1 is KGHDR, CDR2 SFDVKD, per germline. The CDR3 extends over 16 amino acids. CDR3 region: CATSDPTSGGQETQYF. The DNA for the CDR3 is TGTGCCACCAGTGACCCGACTAGCGGGGGACAAGAGACCCAGTACTTC.

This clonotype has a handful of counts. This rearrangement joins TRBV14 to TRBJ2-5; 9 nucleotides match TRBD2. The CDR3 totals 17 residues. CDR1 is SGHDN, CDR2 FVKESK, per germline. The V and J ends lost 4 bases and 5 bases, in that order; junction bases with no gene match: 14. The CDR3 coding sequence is TGTGCCAGCAGCCCTATCATAGCGGGAGTTTCTCGGGAGACCCAGTACTTC. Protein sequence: CASSPIIAGVSRETQYF.

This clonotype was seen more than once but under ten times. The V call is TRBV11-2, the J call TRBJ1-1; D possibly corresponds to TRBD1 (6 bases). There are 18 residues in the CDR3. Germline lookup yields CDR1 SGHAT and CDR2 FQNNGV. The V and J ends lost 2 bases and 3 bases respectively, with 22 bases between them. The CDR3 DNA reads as TGTGCCAGCAGCTTAAGACCCGCCGGGCCAGGGGAGGACACTGAAGCTTTCTTT. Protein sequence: CASSLRPAGPGEDTEAFF.

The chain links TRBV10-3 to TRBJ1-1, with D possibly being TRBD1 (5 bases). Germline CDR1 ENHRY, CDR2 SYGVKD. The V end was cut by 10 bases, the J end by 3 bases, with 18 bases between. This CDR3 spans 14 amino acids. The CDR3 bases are TGTGCCAGCCGTTCCGGGGGGAGGGACACTGAAGCTTTCTTT. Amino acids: CASRSGGRDTEAFF.

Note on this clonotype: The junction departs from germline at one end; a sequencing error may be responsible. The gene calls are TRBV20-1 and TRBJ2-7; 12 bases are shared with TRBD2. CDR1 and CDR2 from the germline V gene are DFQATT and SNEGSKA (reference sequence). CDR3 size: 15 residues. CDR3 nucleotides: TGCAGTGCCACAGGGACTAGCGGGTTCTCCTACGGGCAGTACTTC. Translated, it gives CSATGTSGFSYGQYF.

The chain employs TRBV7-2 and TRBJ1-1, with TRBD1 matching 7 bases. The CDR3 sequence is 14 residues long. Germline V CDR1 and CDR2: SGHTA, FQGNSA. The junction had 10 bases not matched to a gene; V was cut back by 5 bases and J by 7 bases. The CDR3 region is CASSRNRGADEAFF. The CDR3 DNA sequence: TGTGCCAGCAGCCGTAACAGGGGCGCGGATGAAGCTTTCTTT.

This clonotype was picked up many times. Written as DNA, the CDR3 is TGTGCCACCAGTGAAGCGGAAAAAGAGACCCAGTACTTC. This gives the protein CATSEAEKETQYF. The chain is built from TRBV24-1 and TRBJ2-5; TRBD2 might be the D (5 bases). CDR3 size: 13 residues. Germline loops: CDR1 KGHDR, CDR2 SFDVKD. V shed 4 bases and J shed 3 bases, with 8 bases lying between them.

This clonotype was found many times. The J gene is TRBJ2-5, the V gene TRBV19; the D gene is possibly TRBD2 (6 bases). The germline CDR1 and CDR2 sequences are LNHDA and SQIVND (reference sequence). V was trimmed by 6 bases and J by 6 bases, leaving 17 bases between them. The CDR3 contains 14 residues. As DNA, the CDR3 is TGTGCCAGTAGACCGACTAGAGGGAGTAAGACCCAGTACTTC. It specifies CASRPTRGSKTQYF.

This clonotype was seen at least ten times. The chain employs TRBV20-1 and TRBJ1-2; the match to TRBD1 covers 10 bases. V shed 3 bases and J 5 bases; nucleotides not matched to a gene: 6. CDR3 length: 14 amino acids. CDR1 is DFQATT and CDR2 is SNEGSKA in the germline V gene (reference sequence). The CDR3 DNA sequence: TGCAGTGCTAGGACAGGGGGCTTGGGGTATGGCTACACCTTC. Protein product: CSARTGGLGYGYTF.

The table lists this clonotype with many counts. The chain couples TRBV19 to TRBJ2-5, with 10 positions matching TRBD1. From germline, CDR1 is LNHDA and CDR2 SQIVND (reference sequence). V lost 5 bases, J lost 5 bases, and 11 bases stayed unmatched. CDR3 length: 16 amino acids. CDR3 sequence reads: CASSSSGTGVFETQYF. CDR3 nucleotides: TGTGCCAGTAGTTCATCTGGGACAGGGGTTTTCGAGACCCAGTACTTC.

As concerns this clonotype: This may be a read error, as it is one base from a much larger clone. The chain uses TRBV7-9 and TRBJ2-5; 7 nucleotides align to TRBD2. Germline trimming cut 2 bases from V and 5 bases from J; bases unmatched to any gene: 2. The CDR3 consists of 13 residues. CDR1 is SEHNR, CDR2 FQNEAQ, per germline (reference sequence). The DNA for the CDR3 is TGTGCCAGCAGCTTAATGGGGGGGGAGACCCAGTACTTC. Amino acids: CASSLMGGETQYF.

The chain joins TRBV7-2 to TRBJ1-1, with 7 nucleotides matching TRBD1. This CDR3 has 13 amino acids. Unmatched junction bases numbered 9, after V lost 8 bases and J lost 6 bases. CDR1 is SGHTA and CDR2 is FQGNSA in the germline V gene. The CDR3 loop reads CASGSNRGAEAFF. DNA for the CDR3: TGTGCCAGCGGCTCGAACAGGGGCGCTGAAGCTTTCTTT.